This TCR beta chain is drawn from a study of response to subunit inactivated influenza vaccine. The study, taken as a whole, reports: The authors offered the suggestion that each seasonal influenza vaccination recruits few new T cells.

Concerning this clonotype: Its matching antigen is unknown.

The germline gives CDR1 MNHNS, CDR2 SASEGT. This CDR3 contains 15 residues. V lost 5 bases to trimming and J lost 1 base, with 14 bases between them. In TCRdb, the RT-PCR reads were re-called with MiXCR into one record per CDR3 protein. The sample carries 500,000 to 600,000 distinct CDR3 sequences, 14% recorded once. This TCR derives from a man aged 50 to 59 who received an inactivated influenza vaccine. Here the sequenced sample was PBMCs from blood, taken roughly 13 days after vaccination. V gene TRBV6-1 combines with J gene TRBJ1-1; tentatively, D is TRBD1 (5 bases). The CDR3 nucleotides are TGTGCCAGCAGTCCCACTCCTGGGACGAACACTGAAGCTTTCTTT. This codes for CASSPTPGTNTEAFF.